A single sample gave rise to the 20 T cell receptor beta chains below, sequenced in a study of blood T cell repertoires in COVID-19. Here immunoSEQ multiplex PCR was the method, and the copy in TCRdb shows in-frame clones only, minus some. This table has 55,000 to 80,000 clones, 83% appearing once. Sequences were obtained from peripheral blood. These receptor sequences come from a woman of 80 years or more with acute or convalescent COVID-19.

The rearrangement uses TRBV6-5 and TRBJ1-2; TRBD1 aligns across 7 bases. The V and J ends lost 8 bases and 1 base, in that order; junction bases with no gene match: 7. The CDR3 is 14 residues long. CDR1 and CDR2 (germline): MNHEY, SVGAGI. The CDR3 sequence is CASGRGMGNYGYTF. CDR3 DNA: TGTGCCAGCGGCAGGGGGATGGGTAACTATGGCTACACCTTC.

The rearrangement links TRBV11-2 to TRBJ2-5, with 7 positions matching TRBD2. V shed 8 bases and J 5 bases; nucleotides not matched to a gene: 11. Germline V gives CDR1 SGHAT, CDR2 FQNNGV. CDR3 length equals 14 residues. The CDR3: CASRLGLSKETQYF. The CDR3, as DNA: TGTGCCAGCCGGCTGGGACTATCGAAGGAGACCCAGTACTTC.

The chain is built from TRBV19 and TRBJ1-2; D remains ambiguous. The CDR3 extends over 13 amino acids. Trimming left V 7 bases short and J 5 bases short, with 14 bases between. In germline, CDR1 is LNHDA, CDR2 SQIVND (reference sequence). The DNA of the CDR3 is TGTGCCAGTACCGAAATGGGAGTGTATGGCTACACCTTC. The encoded protein is CASTEMGVYGYTF.

The chain combines TRBV6-5 with TRBJ1-6, with D tentatively TRBD1 (6 bases). The CDR3 runs 15 residues. Looked up from germline, CDR1 is MNHEY and CDR2 is SVGAGI. Trimming stripped 6 bases from V and 7 bases from J, with 16 bases between. The CDR3 here is CASRPTGYSNSPLHF. The DNA of the CDR3 is TGTGCCAGCAGGCCCACAGGGTATAGCAATTCACCCCTCCACTTT.

The chain recombines TRBV6-1 with TRBJ1-4, with D possibly matching TRBD1 (5 bases). Trimming took off 7 bases at V and 8 bases at J, with 17 bases between the two ends. Germline CDR1 and CDR2: MNHNS and SASEGT. The CDR3 spans 14 residues. The DNA of the CDR3 is TGTGCCAGCATGATACAAGGGGTGCGGGAAAAACTGTTTTTT. The encoded protein is CASMIQGVREKLFF.

The V call is TRBV5-4, the J call TRBJ2-1; the match to TRBD2 covers 11 bases. CDR1 is SGHNT and CDR2 is YYREEE in the germline V gene (reference sequence). The CDR3 is 16 residues long. Losses at the gene ends were 4 bases for V and 8 bases for J; bases not matched to a gene: 11. CDR3 residues: CASSPGGLAVGHEQFF. DNA for the CDR3: TGTGCCAGCAGCCCTGGGGGACTAGCGGTCGGGCATGAGCAGTTCTTC.

This chain connects TRBV9 to TRBJ2-1, with TRBD2 identical over 9 bases. Per germline, CDR1 SGDLS and CDR2 YYNGEE. Trimming took 0 bases from V and 0 from J; bases not matched to a gene: 4. This CDR3 has 17 amino acids. The CDR3 sequence is CASSVEVAGASYNEQFF. In DNA, the CDR3 is TGTGCCAGCAGCGTAGAGGTAGCGGGGGCCTCCTACAATGAGCAGTTCTTC.

This CDR3 is CASSPSRGQGHYGYTF. The DNA for the CDR3 is TGTGCCAGCAGTCCAAGCCGCGGACAGGGTCACTATGGCTACACCTTC. V is TRBV27 and J is TRBJ1-2; the match to TRBD1 covers 8 bases. The V and J ends lost 5 bases and 3 bases, in that order; junction bases with no gene match: 11. CDR1 is MNHEY and CDR2 is SMNVEV in the germline V gene (reference sequence). This CDR3 is built from 16 residues.

This chain uses TRBV27 with TRBJ1-5; weak D call: TRBD1 (5 bases). Trimming stripped 8 bases from V and 7 bases from J, with 18 bases between. The CDR3 extends over 14 amino acids. The germline CDR1 and CDR2 sequences are MNHEY and SMNVEV (reference sequence). The CDR3 spells CASHPGQGGQPQHF. The CDR3, as DNA: TGTGCCAGCCACCCCGGGCAGGGTGGCCAGCCCCAGCATTTT.

This chain joins TRBV5-6 and TRBJ1-1, with TRBD1 matching over 8 bases. Germline values: CDR1 SGHDT, CDR2 YYEEEE. The CDR3 is made up of 13 amino acids. Trimming cost V 4 bases and J 10 bases; bases outside gene matches: 9. The CDR3 DNA sequence: TGTGCCAGCAGCCTGGGACAGGCAATAGGAGCTTTCTTT. As protein: CASSLGQAIGAFF.

The chain couples TRBV11-3 to TRBJ2-6, with D maybe TRBD2 (6 bases). Germline-derived CDR1 and CDR2 are SGHNT and YENEEA. The V end was cut by 1 base, the J end by 2 bases, with 9 bases between. This CDR3 has 16 residues. CDR3 residues: CASSLAGGAGANVLTF. In DNA form, the CDR3 reads TGTGCCAGCAGCTTAGCCGGGGGAGCTGGGGCCAACGTCCTGACTTTC.

The chain links TRBV20-1 to TRBJ1-5, with D perhaps matching TRBD1 (5 bases). The germline V gene encodes CDR1 DFQATT and CDR2 SNEGSKA (reference sequence). CDR3 size: 15 residues. Trimming shortened V by 3 bases and J by 0 bases, and 12 bases separated the two germline ends. CDR3 region: CSASIWGGSNQPQHF. The CDR3 coding sequence is TGCAGTGCTAGTATCTGGGGGGGTAGCAATCAGCCCCAGCATTTT.

This clone showed up just a few times. The CDR3 spells CASRGGTGELFF. CDR3 nucleotide sequence: TGTGCCAGCAGAGGGGGCACCGGGGAGCTGTTTTTT. This chain connects TRBV12-3 or TRBV12-4 to TRBJ2-2, with D possibly matching TRBD1 (6 bases). The CDR3 is made up of 12 amino acids. Trimming pared 6 bases from V and 4 bases from J, leaving 6 bases between.

This chain joins TRBV7-3 and TRBJ2-6, with a weak D call TRBD1 (6 bases). The CDR3 is 18 residues long. Per germline, CDR1 SGHTA and CDR2 FQGTGA. V lost 4 bases, J lost 2 bases, and 18 bases lay in between. DNA for the CDR3: TGTGCCAGCAGCTCACGACAGGAAACCCGCGCTGGGGCCAACGTCCTGACTTTC. Encoded protein: CASSSRQETRAGANVLTF.

V and J are TRBV6-2 or TRBV6-3 and TRBJ2-5; the match to TRBD1 covers 7 bases. The CDR3 runs to 14 residues. V lost 5 bases to trimming and J lost 4 bases; unmatched junction nucleotides: 7. From germline, CDR1 is MNHEY and CDR2 SVGEGT. The CDR3 loop reads CASSPPSGGETQYF. CDR3 DNA sequence: TGTGCCAGCAGTCCCCCCTCAGGGGGAGAGACCCAGTACTTC.

This rearrangement joins TRBV10-3 to TRBJ2-7; D is unresolved. V gave up 6 bases and J gave up 7 bases, with 13 bases separating them. This CDR3 spans 12 amino acids. Germline V gene sequence: CDR1 ENHRY, CDR2 SYGVKD. CDR3 sequence (DNA): TGTGCCATCAGCCTAAGCCCGGAGGAGCAGTACTTC. Its protein is CAISLSPEEQYF.

The chain couples TRBV11-3 to TRBJ2-7; the D is unclear. CDR3 size: 14 residues. V lost 0 bases, J lost 4 bases, and 10 bases lay in between. Germline-derived CDR1 and CDR2 are SGHNT and YENEEA. The CDR3 here is CASSLEDGLYEQYF. Here the CDR3 DNA reads TGTGCCAGCAGCTTAGAAGACGGGTTATACGAGCAGTACTTC. Variable domain in full (rest from reference TRBV11-3 and TRBJ2-7): EAGVVQSPRYKIIEKKQPVAFWCNPISGHNTLYWYLQNLGQGPELLIRYENEEAVDDSQLPKDRFSAERLKGVDSTLKIQPAELGDSAVYLCASSLEDGLYEQYFGPGTRLTVT.

This rearrangement joins TRBV3-1 (or the pseudogene TRBV3-2) to TRBJ2-3; D remains ambiguous. This CDR3 spans 13 amino acids. Germline values: CDR1 LGHDT, CDR2 YNNKEL (reference sequence). V was cut by 3 bases and J by 3 bases, with 7 bases left in between. CDR3 in DNA: TGTGCCAGCAGCCACCTCGGGACAGATACGCAGTATTTT. Its protein product is CASSHLGTDTQYF.

The CDR3 sequence: CASSEMEEGASVPYNEQFF. CDR3 nucleotides: TGTGCCAGCAGTGAAATGGAGGAGGGGGCAAGCGTTCCCTACAATGAGCAGTTCTTC. The chain has TRBV6-4 and TRBJ2-1; D is possibly TRBD1 (7 bases). V was clipped by 3 bases and J by 2 bases, with 23 bases between them. Germline V gene lookup returns CDR1 MRHNA and CDR2 SNTAGT. This CDR3 has 19 residues.

This clone appeared a single time. The chain couples TRBV2 to TRBJ2-5; D might be TRBD2 (7 bases). Germline values: CDR1 SNHLY, CDR2 FYNNEI. Trimming took 8 bases from V and 5 from J, leaving 15 bases between them. The CDR3 sequence is 13 residues long. The CDR3: CASGGGRAETQYF. The CDR3 nucleotides read TGTGCCAGCGGGGGGGGCAGGGCGGAGACCCAGTACTTC.